This TCR beta chain was sequenced for a study of blood T cells in healthy people across ages. CDR1 SGHAT and CDR2 FQNNGV come from the germline V gene. Between the trimmed V and J ends, which lost 7 bases and 1 base, there was a span of 14 bases. The CDR3 contains 15 residues. The sample holds a few counts of this clonotype. What it recognizes is unknown. Regarding the study as a whole: In older individuals, TCR beta diversity per million T cells was lower, falling roughly linearly with age.

For the second PCR, which ran for roughly 6 to 11 cycles, a sample-barcoded 5' primer and a J-beta primer mix were used. No fewer than 2.5 million CDR3-containing paired-end reads came from each sample. One entry per CDR3 protein results from TCRdb running MiXCR on the 5' RACE reads. Of more than 700,000 distinct CDR3 sequences in the sample, about 42% were seen once. The V call is TRBV11-2, the J call TRBJ2-1; D is undetermined. The TCR was taken from a man older than 75 in good health. Sequencing was done on a sample of blood. DNA of the CDR3: TGTGCCAGCATCCCCGGAAGCTGGTCCTACAATGAGCAGTTCTTC. Translated, it gives CASIPGSWSYNEQFF.